The clone carrying this T cell receptor (beta chain) was counted a few times. This entry belongs to a study of cytomegalovirus exposure and HLA in healthy donors. Primers included in the PCR were 60 Vbeta and 13 Jbeta primers. The assay was immunoSEQ multiplex PCR, and TCRdb's table has in-frame clones only and misses some. The sample holds some 140,000 clones; approximately 10% are singletons and the top ten take roughly 7%. The CDR3 sequence is 16 residues long. Germline-derived CDR1 and CDR2 are MGHRA and YSYEKL. Trimming at V came to 2 bases and at J to 0 bases, leaving 4 bases not matched to a gene.

The sample consisted of PBMCs. V usage is TRBV4-1 and J usage is TRBJ2-3; 8 bases are shared with TRBD2. The sequence derives from a woman aged 40-49 years in good health and CMV-seropositive. CDR3 protein: CASSQYGGGSTDTQYF. CDR3 sequence (DNA): TGCGCCAGCAGCCAATATGGCGGGGGGAGCACAGATACGCAGTATTTT.